The 10 T cell receptor beta chains presented below share a single source sample, sequenced in a study of cytomegalovirus exposure and HLA in healthy donors. The study ran its PCR with 60 Vbeta and 13 Jbeta primers. Sequencing used immunoSEQ multiplex PCR; TCRdb keeps in-frame clones, though not all of them. Seen here are around 190,000 clones, 70% to 80% observed once, and the top ten hold 0.69%. Sequencing was done on a sample of PBMCs. The receptors here all came from a middle-aged woman in good health and CMV-seronegative.

This sequence joins TRBV13 and TRBJ1-4; the D is unclear. Trimming left V 2 bases short and J 3 bases short, with 10 bases between. Germline CDR1 PRHDT, CDR2 FYEKMQ (reference sequence). CDR3 length: 15 amino acids. The CDR3 is CASSLRGISNEKLFF. CDR3 in DNA: TGTGCCAGCAGCTTACGGGGTATATCTAATGAAAAACTGTTTTTT.

This chain uses TRBV10-3 with TRBJ2-3; 9 bases agree with TRBD1. Germline lookup yields CDR1 ENHRY and CDR2 SYGVKD. This CDR3 is 13 amino acids long. V shed 10 bases, J shed 6 bases, and the junction held 8 bases outside the gene matches. Written as DNA, the CDR3 is TGTGCCACCGACGGACAGGGGCGGGATACGCAGTATTTT. Translating it yields CATDGQGRDTQYF.

The gene calls are TRBV2 and TRBJ2-2; 8 positions agree with TRBD1. With 5 bases clipped from V and 5 bases from J, the junction kept 4 bases outside the gene matches. The CDR3 length is 14 residues. Germline assignment: CDR1 SNHLY and CDR2 FYNNEI. CDR3 sequence (DNA): TGTGCCAGCAGTCTGGACAGGGTTACCGGGGAGCTGTTTTTT. Residues: CASSLDRVTGELFF.

This sequence joins TRBV19 and TRBJ2-6; 7 bases fit TRBD1. Looked up from germline, CDR1 is LNHDA and CDR2 is SQIVND (reference sequence). The CDR3 has 18 amino acids. J was trimmed by 4 bases and V by 6 bases; bases with no gene match: 15. For the CDR3, the DNA is TGTGCCAGTAGACATAATGCAGGGGGTTTAGCGGGGGCCAACGTCCTGACTTTC. It is translated as CASRHNAGGLAGANVLTF.

This clone has only one observation. This chain joins TRBV10-1 and TRBJ2-7; 7 positions match TRBD1. Germline-derived CDR1 and CDR2 are WNHNN and SYGVQD (reference sequence). This CDR3 is 16 amino acids long. Trimming removed 3 bases from V and 3 bases from J; junction bases left unmatched: 11. The DNA for the CDR3 is TGCGCCAGCAGTGATGCCCGGGACAGAGGGATCTACGAGCAGTACTTC. The encoded protein is CASSDARDRGIYEQYF.

Written as DNA, the CDR3 is TGTGCCAGCAGCGTAGGGGCTAGCGGGAGTGGCGAGCAGTACTTC. This codes for CASSVGASGSGEQYF. V usage is TRBV9 and J usage is TRBJ2-7; 10 bases align to TRBD2. The CDR3 has 15 amino acids. CDR1 is SGDLS, CDR2 YYNGEE, per germline. The junction had 6 bases not matched to a gene; V was cut back by 0 bases and J by 6 bases. The whole variable domain, filled in from reference TRBV9 and TRBJ2-7, reads DSGVTQTPKHLITATGQRVTLRCSPRSGDLSVYWYQQSLDQGLQFLIQYYNGEERAKGNILERFSAQQFPDLHSELNLSSLELGDSALYFCASSVGASGSGEQYFGPGTRLTVT.

The chain carries TRBV7-8 and TRBJ2-3, with 8 bases fitting TRBD2. Germline V gene data show CDR1 as SGHVS and CDR2 as FQNEAQ. V was pared by 10 bases and J by 4 bases, with 16 bases of the junction left unmatched. The CDR3 has 16 amino acids. CDR3 coding DNA: TGTGCCACCTCAAGCCCTCCGGGACTAGTCCCAGATACGCAGTATTTT. Translated: CATSSPPGLVPDTQYF.

The chain recombines TRBV2 with TRBJ1-6; no reliable D call. The germline V and J ends were trimmed by 0 bases and 10 bases, with 10 bases remaining between them. From germline, CDR1 is SNHLY and CDR2 FYNNEI. The CDR3 sequence is 14 residues long. In DNA form, the CDR3 reads TGTGCCAGCAGTGAAGCGACGGGAGGATCACCCCTCCACTTT. Translation: CASSEATGGSPLHF.

The chain recombines TRBV7-2 with TRBJ1-2; 8 positions agree with TRBD1. Germline V gene data show CDR1 as SGHTA and CDR2 as FQGNSA. The CDR3 is 17 amino acids. The ends lost 5 bases at V and 6 bases at J; junction bases unmatched: 17. CDR3 sequence: CASSLGQGRASGNGYTF. The CDR3 nucleotides are TGTGCCAGCAGCCTAGGACAGGGAAGAGCTTCAGGCAATGGCTACACCTTC.

The chain combines TRBV6-5 with TRBJ2-5; 7 bases are shared with TRBD2. V shed 4 bases, J shed 1 base, and the junction held 6 bases outside the gene matches. The V gene's germline CDR1 is MNHEY and CDR2 SVGAGI. There are 15 residues in the CDR3. CDR3 DNA sequence: TGTGCCAGCAGTTTTGGAGCGGGACCCCAAGAGACCCAGTACTTC. The encoded protein is CASSFGAGPQETQYF.